The clone carrying this TCR beta chain has only one observation. This record comes from a study of PD-L1 blockade in urothelial cancer. Study information: At 3 weeks (second dose) and 6 weeks after starting treatment, blood was analyzed. Blood-derived samples held a median around 140,000 T cells.

The CDR3 is made up of 14 amino acids. Germline lookup yields CDR1 LNHDA and CDR2 SQIVND (reference sequence). V was cut by 1 base and J by 4 bases, with 5 bases left in between. Time point: peripheral blood 6 weeks after treatment start. Sequenced by immunoSEQ multiplex PCR; TCRdb stores in-frame clones only, minus some. The sample has 120,000 or so clones; about 83% are singletons. Source: PBMCs, taken around atezolizumab (anti-PD-L1) treatment. The gene calls are TRBV19 and TRBJ1-6; D gene uncertain. The sequence derives from a man aged 50 to 60 with urothelial cancer. CDR3 in DNA: TGTGCCAGTAGTATAGGTCCGTATAATTCACCCCTCCACTTT. It yields the protein CASSIGPYNSPLHF.